These 10 T cell receptor beta chains originate from one sample sequenced in a study of shared clonotypes between healthy human individuals. Sequenced by immunoSEQ multiplex PCR; TCRdb stores in-frame clones only, minus some. The sample has over a million clones, roughly 96% seen once. The sequenced sample was naive CD4+ T cells sorted from blood. Subset described: CD45RA+ positively selected. These receptors originate from a man between 25 and 39 years old in good health.

This chain joins TRBV9 and TRBJ2-2; D remains unclear. Trimming stripped 0 bases from V and 4 bases from J, with 10 bases between. Per germline, CDR1 SGDLS and CDR2 YYNGEE. This CDR3 contains 15 residues. CDR3 protein: CASSVASRITGELFF. In DNA form, the CDR3 reads TGTGCCAGCAGCGTAGCTAGTAGGATCACCGGGGAGCTGTTTTTT.

The CDR3 reads CASAGVAGYNEQFF. The CDR3 DNA follows: TGTGCCAGCGCGGGTGTAGCGGGGTACAATGAGCAGTTCTTC. This rearrangement joins TRBV5-5 to TRBJ2-1, with 8 bases lining up with TRBD2. Germline CDR1 reads SGHKS; CDR2 reads YYEKEE (reference sequence). V dropped 7 bases and J dropped 4; count of bases not matched to a gene: 7. The CDR3 is 14 residues long.

The gene calls are TRBV7-8 and TRBJ1-1; weak D call: TRBD1 (5 bases). The germline gives CDR1 SGHVS, CDR2 FQNEAQ. The length of the CDR3 is 12 residues. Trimming pared 8 bases from V and 5 bases from J, leaving 12 bases between. As DNA, the CDR3 is TGTGCCAGCTGGACTGGGGGGACTGAAGCTTTCTTT. Translating it yields CASWTGGTEAFF. Full variable domain (missing parts from reference TRBV7-8 and TRBJ1-1): GAGVSQSPRYKVAKRGQDVALRCDPISGHVSLFWYQQALGQGPEFLTYFQNEAQLDKSGLPSDRFFAERPEGSVSTLKIQRTQQEDSAVYLCASWTGGTEAFFGQGTRLTVV.

This rearrangement joins TRBV4-2 to TRBJ2-7; D not resolved. The germline V gene has CDR1 LGHNA and CDR2 YNFKEQ. Trimming removed 0 bases from V and 4 bases from J, with 16 bases in between. The CDR3 sequence is 16 residues long. DNA of the CDR3: TGTGCCAGCAGCCAAGAGGTGATAGGTCCCCTATACGAGCAGTACTTC. Its protein product is CASSQEVIGPLYEQYF.

This clone came up once. The V call is TRBV27, the J call TRBJ2-7; D gene ambiguous. The CDR3 totals 13 residues. V shed 4 bases and J shed 3 bases, with 10 bases lying between them. The germline V gene encodes CDR1 MNHEY and CDR2 SMNVEV (reference sequence). The CDR3 bases are TGTGCCAGCAGTTATGACCTCAACTACGAGCAGTACTTC. Protein: CASSYDLNYEQYF.

This sequence joins TRBV18 and TRBJ1-2; D perhaps matches TRBD1 (5 bases). The CDR3 is 15 residues long. Trimming removed 0 bases at V and 3 bases at J, with 11 bases between. Germline lookup yields CDR1 KGHSH and CDR2 LQKENI. DNA for the CDR3: TGTGCCAGCTCACCACCATCCAGGGCTGACTATGGCTACACCTTC. Translating gives CASSPPSRADYGYTF.

The rearrangement joins TRBV30 to TRBJ1-2, with D uncertain. Germline values: CDR1 GTSNPN, CDR2 SVGIG (reference sequence). The CDR3 contains 13 residues. With 1 base removed from V and 0 bases from J, the gap between germline ends came to 6 bases. The CDR3 sequence is CAWSELANYGYTF. The CDR3 bases are TGTGCCTGGAGTGAACTAGCTAACTATGGCTACACCTTC.

The rearrangement uses TRBV4-3 and TRBJ1-1, with D unclear. This CDR3 is built from 17 residues. V lost 0 bases, J lost 0 bases, and 14 bases lay in between. Germline-derived CDR1 and CDR2 are LGHNA and YSLEER. As DNA, the CDR3 is TGCGCCAGCAGCCAAGATGGTTCCCCCCGGATGAACACTGAAGCTTTCTTT. Protein sequence: CASSQDGSPRMNTEAFF.

The J gene is TRBJ2-2, the V gene TRBV27, with 7 bases aligning to TRBD2. The CDR3 extends over 18 amino acids. Germline V gene data show CDR1 as MNHEY and CDR2 as SMNVEV (reference sequence). Losses at the gene ends were 3 bases for V and 2 bases for J; bases not matched to a gene: 12. Here the CDR3 DNA reads TGTGCCAGCAGTTTTTTGATTTTGGCTAGCGGAAACACCGGGGAGCTGTTTTTT. This codes for CASSFLILASGNTGELFF.

The chain recombines TRBV5-4 with TRBJ2-2, with a weak D call TRBD1 (6 bases). Germline CDR1 reads SGHNT; CDR2 reads YYREEE (reference sequence). V lost 2 bases, J lost 0 bases, and 8 bases lay in between. The CDR3 contains 15 residues. The DNA of the CDR3 is TGTGCCAGCAGCTTAAGGACAGCGAACACCGGGGAGCTGTTTTTT. It encodes CASSLRTANTGELFF. The full variable domain, in which reference TRBV5-4 and TRBJ2-2 provide the parts outside the CDR3, is ETGVTQSPTHLIKTRGQQVTLRCSSQSGHNTVSWYQQALGQGPQFIFQYYREEENGRGNFPPRFSGLQFPNYSSELNVNALELDDSALYLCASSLRTANTGELFFGEGSRLTVL.